The present T cell receptor (beta chain) was sequenced within a study of shared clonotypes between healthy human individuals (TCRdb year 2020). Describing the broader study: A couple of women and three men aged 18 to 49 years were included in the cohort. To increase sequencing depth and limit assay-specific biases, different laboratories used diverse techniques to prepare libraries and sequence TCR repertoires. To estimate repertoire size and how much clonotype sharing occurs between individuals, the study deeply sequenced the blood TCR repertoires of 5 or 6 healthy adults. Per donor, leukapheresis produced somewhere between about 0.94 and 9.5 billion PBMCs. Summary of the overall study and its limitations: Pairwise subsampling led to the expectation that sequencing depth would affect the degree of clonotype sharing among donors. Sampling was limited to blood, and TCR repertoires in tissue likely differ from TCR repertoires in blood. The small number of donors limited the genetic and exposure-history diversity represented.

Using the deep immunoSEQ assay, multiplex PCR amplified TCR CDR3 regions from genomic DNA. Extracted genomic DNA from each cell subset was distributed evenly across all wells of several immunoSEQ 96-well plates, and each plate was treated as a replicate. Each replicate PCR for unsorted PBMC received about 310 ng genomic DNA, equal to tens of thousands of T cell genomes. Genomic DNA from unsorted PBMC was sequenced over ten immunoSEQ deep assay plates. Purified libraries were quantified with a Qubit 3.0 fluorometer, sized on a Bioanalyzer 2100, and re-quantified with the KAPA Library Quantification kit. Each immunoSEQ 96-well plate was sequenced on its own single-read 150-cycle Illumina NextSeq 550 flow cell. The paper's processing steps were these. The immunoSEQ output contained only junctional sequences without quality scores, so filtering could not match that applied to full-length reads. Sequences were annotated with PyIR, a Python wrapper for IgBLAST v1.9, using IMGT germline references to assign V/J genes and CDR3. Reads with weak V/J assignments (E-value above 1e-6), missing CDR3, stop codons, out-of-frame junctions, or ambiguous translated residues were removed. V3J clonotypes were defined as sequences sharing the same inferred V gene, J gene, and CDR3 amino acid sequence. Percentage overlap between repertoires was computed as shared unique clonotypes divided by the size of the smaller repertoire. RTK rarefaction, the Chao1 estimator, and Recon v2.1 estimates of unobserved clonotypes were used to assess repertoire richness. TCRdb mirrors the immuneACCESS table, restricted to in-frame sequences. Some clones are absent from its copies; in checked studies, under half trace to an unresolved V gene, and the reason for the others is unknown. The V and J calls and the clone size are those of that table, but D and trimming were determined from the DNA. Here the sample has roughly 490,000 clones; 76% occur a single time. The top ten hold 10% to 15% of the sample.

The donors were healthy, HIV-negative adults with no recently reported acute infections or vaccinations. All donors were Caucasian adults living in Nashville, Tennessee, USA. For unsorted samples, 84 million or so PBMCs were counted, and genomic DNA was extracted using the QIAamp DNA Blood Mini kit. Blood was obtained by leukapheresis, after which PBMCs were separated by Ficoll-Histopaque density gradient centrifugation and cryopreserved in liquid nitrogen vapor phase. Ends trimmed: V by 4 bases, J by 2 bases; bases unmatched to a gene: 8. As encoded in the germline V gene, CDR1 is SGDLS while CDR2 is YYNGEE. The CDR3 spans 16 residues, from the cysteine through the phenylalanine. CDR3 DNA is the only sequence kept; it has 48 bases, read in frame from the first base. A note on this clone: Its binding antigen is unknown. Nothing much larger sits one base from this clone, and base qualities are not available.

The chain is made from TRBV9 and TRBJ2-1, with TRBD2 identical over 8 junction bases. The TCR comes from a woman between 35 and 50 years old in good health. Some clones in this sample may be carry-over from other donors' samples. Sequencing was done on a sample of PBMCs. The nucleotide sequence is TGTGCCAGCAGCATGAGCGGGAGAGTGGCCTACAATGAGCAGTTCTTC. Its protein reads: CASSMSGRVAYNEQFF.